What follows are 24 T cell receptor beta chains derived from one specimen sequenced in a study of CD8+CD57+ T cells in acquired aplastic anemia. Genomic DNA was employed as the template in profiling TCR beta VDJ and CDR3. Each CDR3 protein is one row after TCRdb ran MiXCR on the reads. The repertoire holds more than 150,000 distinct CDR3 sequences, with less than 55% as singletons. The sample was sorted CD4+, CD8+, or CD8+CD57+ T cells (not recorded which) from PBMCs. The receptors shown here come from a human donor in good health.

Ten or more counts support this clonotype. The J gene is TRBJ2-5, the V gene TRBV20-1, with D uncertain. CDR1 is DFQATT, CDR2 SNEGSKA, per germline (reference sequence). CDR3 length: 11 residues. V was clipped by 5 bases and J by 5 bases, with 9 bases between them. The CDR3 DNA reads TGCAGTGCTCGGAACCGGGAGACCCAGTACTTC. Translated, it gives CSARNRETQYF.

With regard to this clonotype: Being one base from a much bigger clone, this may be a read error. V is TRBV10-3 and J is TRBJ2-1; D gene unclear. This CDR3 contains 13 residues. Germline CDR1 and CDR2: ENHRY and SYGVKD. V gave up 10 bases and J gave up 3 bases, with 13 bases separating them. The CDR3 reads CASGRWGYNEQFF. The CDR3 bases are TGTGCCAGCGGCCGTTGGGGCTACAATGAGCAGTTCTTC.

This clonotype was recorded many times. The CDR3 here is CASSLNLKEEQYF. DNA for the CDR3: TGCGCCAGCAGCCTCAACCTAAAGGAAGAGCAGTACTTC. This chain uses TRBV4-3 with TRBJ2-7, with no clear D. With 4 bases removed from V and 7 bases from J, the gap between germline ends came to 14 bases. Germline V gene lookup returns CDR1 LGHNA and CDR2 YSLEER. The CDR3 consists of 13 residues.

The J gene is TRBJ2-7, the V gene TRBV7-3; D remains unclear. Germline values: CDR1 SGHTA, CDR2 FQGTGA. This CDR3 spans 12 amino acids. Trimming pared 2 bases from V and 3 bases from J, leaving 5 bases between. The CDR3 nucleotides are TGTGCCAGCAGCTTATTGGACTACGAGCAGTACTTC. Its protein product is CASSLLDYEQYF.

This clonotype was detected many times. This sequence joins TRBV11-3 and TRBJ2-2, with D possibly matching TRBD1 (5 bases). This CDR3 has 17 residues. Germline CDR1 reads SGHNT; CDR2 reads YENEEA. Trimming shortened V by 5 bases and J by 3 bases, and 19 bases separated the two germline ends. The CDR3 region has the DNA TGTGCCAGCAGCCAAGGGTTCCAGGGTATAGACACCGGGGAGCTGTTTTTT. Its translation is CASSQGFQGIDTGELFF. Complete variable domain (other parts from reference TRBV11-3 and TRBJ2-2): EAGVVQSPRYKIIEKKQPVAFWCNPISGHNTLYWYLQNLGQGPELLIRYENEEAVDDSQLPKDRFSAERLKGVDSTLKIQPAELGDSAVYLCASSQGFQGIDTGELFFGEGSRLTVL.

This clonotype was seen many times. This may stem from a read error, because a much larger clone lies one nucleotide away. The chain uses TRBV7-9 and TRBJ1-1; no firm D call. Germline CDR1 and CDR2: SEHNR and FQNEAQ (reference sequence). The CDR3 extends over 12 amino acids. CDR3 region: CAGSLLGVEAFF. The CDR3 DNA sequence: TGTGCCGGCAGCTTACTTGGGGTGGAAGCTTTCTTT.

The rearrangement joins TRBV25-1 to TRBJ2-7; D possibly corresponds to TRBD1 (6 bases). The V and J ends lost 2 bases and 2 bases respectively, with 10 bases between them. Germline CDR1 and CDR2: MGHDK and SYGVNS. This CDR3 has 14 amino acids. The CDR3 DNA follows: TGTGCCAGCAGTGAAGCAGGGGTCCCCTACGAGCAGTACTTC. Residues: CASSEAGVPYEQYF.

This clonotype occurred many times. V is TRBV12-3 or TRBV12-4 and J is TRBJ1-6; D remains ambiguous. This CDR3 comprises 11 residues. V lost 3 bases to trimming and J lost 12 bases, with 6 bases between them. CDR3 sequence (DNA): TGTGCCAGCAGTTTGGGCGGACCCCTCCACTTT. Its translation is CASSLGGPLHF.

This chain uses TRBV24-1 with TRBJ1-5; tentative D call: TRBD1 (5 bases). Trimming shortened V by 5 bases and J by 11 bases, and 18 bases separated the two germline ends. This CDR3 has 14 amino acids. CDR1 KGHDR and CDR2 SFDVKD come from the germline V gene. CDR3 sequence (DNA): TGTGCCACCAGTGCGACAGATAACTTTCTTTCCCAGCATTTT. Its translation is CATSATDNFLSQHF.

The V call is TRBV19, the J call TRBJ1-1; 8 bases are a match to TRBD1. CDR3 length: 16 residues. CDR1 and CDR2 from the germline V gene are LNHDA and SQIVND (reference sequence). J gave up 6 bases and V 5 bases, and 14 bases lay outside the gene matches. The CDR3 loop reads CASSVGQGQGRAEAFF. DNA for the CDR3: TGTGCCAGTAGTGTCGGACAGGGACAAGGCCGGGCTGAAGCTTTCTTT.

This clonotype was picked up many times. The V call is TRBV4-1, the J call TRBJ2-5; possibly TRBD1 for D (5 bases). V was pared by 0 bases and J by 9 bases, with 17 bases between. CDR1 and CDR2 (germline): MGHRA, YSYEKL. The CDR3 has 15 amino acids. This chain's CDR3 is CASSQEGARFQAQYF. In DNA, the CDR3 is TGCGCCAGCAGCCAAGAAGGGGCCCGTTTCCAAGCCCAGTACTTC.

The rearrangement joins TRBV2 to TRBJ1-1; D remains ambiguous. Trimming shortened V by 3 bases and J by 4 bases, and 3 bases separated the two germline ends. CDR3 size: 11 residues. Germline V gene data show CDR1 as SNHLY and CDR2 as FYNNEI. The CDR3, as DNA: TGTGCCAGCAGTGATTTCACTGAAGCTTTCTTT. This encodes CASSDFTEAFF.

The V call is TRBV24-1, the J call TRBJ2-5; D is perhaps TRBD1 (7 bases). The CDR3 is made up of 14 amino acids. From germline, CDR1 is KGHDR and CDR2 SFDVKD. V lost 4 bases to trimming and J lost 4 bases, with 12 bases between them. The CDR3 protein is CATSDYRGGETQYF. CDR3 DNA: TGTGCCACCAGTGACTACAGGGGAGGAGAGACCCAGTACTTC.

The rearrangement uses TRBV7-3 and TRBJ2-1, with 7 bases that match TRBD1. CDR1 is SGHTA and CDR2 is FQGTGA in the germline V gene. This CDR3 comprises 13 residues. The ends lost 6 bases at V and 6 bases at J; junction bases unmatched: 5. CDR3 nucleotide sequence: TGTGCCAGCAGACGGACAGGTATCAATGAGCAGTTCTTC. This codes for CASRRTGINEQFF.

The V call is TRBV7-3, the J call TRBJ1-1, with 11 bases fitting TRBD1. V shed 9 bases and J 0 bases; nucleotides not matched to a gene: 12. This CDR3 contains 17 residues. Germline V gene lookup returns CDR1 SGHTA and CDR2 FQGTGA. The CDR3 DNA is TGTGCCAGGAACCGGGACAGGGGGTCATCTATGAACACTGAAGCTTTCTTT. Its protein product is CARNRDRGSSMNTEAFF.

This chain joins TRBV2 and TRBJ2-7; D ambiguous. The CDR3 has 15 residues. V dropped 0 bases and J dropped 2 bases, with 11 bases sitting between them. Germline CDR1 reads SNHLY; CDR2 reads FYNNEI. The CDR3 reads CASSEAITEAYEQYF. CDR3 nucleotides: TGTGCCAGCAGTGAAGCGATCACCGAAGCCTACGAGCAGTACTTC. The whole variable domain, filled in from reference TRBV2 and TRBJ2-7, reads EPEVTQTPSHQVTQMGQEVILRCVPISNHLYFYWYRQILGQKVEFLVSFYNNEISEKSEIFDDQFSVERPDGSNFTLKIRSTKLEDSAMYFCASSEAITEAYEQYFGPGTRLTVT.

This clonotype turned up a few times. Its ends do not fully match the called genes, so a read error is possible. This chain connects TRBV7-7 to TRBJ2-2; weak D call: TRBD2 (6 bases). The CDR3 runs 13 residues. Per germline, CDR1 SSHAT and CDR2 FNYEAQ (reference sequence). The CDR3 coding sequence is TGTGCTAGCAGCGAGCTAGCGACCGGGGAGCTGTTTTTT. This gives the protein CASSELATGELFF.

The rearrangement uses TRBV24-1 and TRBJ2-7; possible D gene TRBD2, 6 bases. The V end lost 4 bases, the J end lost 2 bases, and 14 bases lay between the germline ends. The CDR3 runs to 15 residues. Germline V gene sequence: CDR1 KGHDR, CDR2 SFDVKD. The CDR3 nucleotides read TGTGCCACCAGTGAAACAGGAGGCGGGACCTACGAGCAGTACTTC. Its translation: CATSETGGGTYEQYF.

Remarks on this clonotype: This may be a read error, as it is one base from a much larger clone. The chain combines TRBV3-1 with TRBJ2-1, with unresolved D. CDR1 and CDR2 (germline): LGHDT, YNNKEL (reference sequence). The CDR3 has 12 amino acids. Trimming pared 2 bases from V and 10 bases from J, leaving 9 bases between. DNA of the CDR3: TGTGCCAGCAGCCAACGGAGTTACGAGCAGTTCTTC. Protein sequence: CASSQRSYEQFF.

As concerns this clonotype: This clone may be a read error of a much larger clone one base away. V usage is TRBV9 and J usage is TRBJ2-5; weak D call: TRBD1 (5 bases). CDR1 and CDR2 from the germline V gene are SGDLS and YYNGEE. The CDR3 contains 15 residues. V lost 4 bases to trimming and J lost 5 bases, with 18 bases between them. The CDR3 is CASSSETRGRETQYF. The CDR3 DNA follows: TGTGCCAGCAGCTCGGAGACAAGGGGCCGGGAGACCCAGTACTTC.

This clonotype occurred a few times. V usage is TRBV29-1 and J usage is TRBJ2-7; TRBD1 is a possible D gene (5 bases). CDR1 is SQVTM, CDR2 ANQGSEA, per germline. This CDR3 contains 13 residues. CDR3 sequence: CSTVSAGSGEQYF. Here the CDR3 DNA reads TGCAGTACGGTTAGTGCAGGGTCAGGCGAGCAGTACTTC.

The V gene is TRBV4-1, the J gene TRBJ2-7, with a possible D match to TRBD1 (6 bases). The CDR3 is made up of 19 amino acids. V shed 0 bases and J shed 0 bases, with 21 bases lying between them. Germline assignment: CDR1 MGHRA and CDR2 YSYEKL. As DNA, the CDR3 is TGCGCCAGCAGCCAAGAGGTGGGGTACAGGGACGACCTCTCCTACGAGCAGTACTTC. This translates into CASSQEVGYRDDLSYEQYF.

The chain employs TRBV7-8 and TRBJ1-6; D uncertain. Germline values: CDR1 SGHVS, CDR2 FQNEAQ. The V gene lost 3 bases and the J gene lost 7 bases, with 19 bases spanning the gap. There are 17 residues in the CDR3. The CDR3 bases are TGTGCCAGCAGCTTCAATGGCCAGTTAGTGCCCAATTCACCCCTCCACTTT. Translation gives CASSFNGQLVPNSPLHF.

The rearrangement links TRBV7-3 to TRBJ1-3; 7 positions agree with TRBD1. Per germline, CDR1 SGHTA and CDR2 FQGTGA. The CDR3 loop spans 13 amino acids. J lost 6 bases, V lost 2 bases, and 1 base had no gene match. For the CDR3, the DNA is TGTGCCAGCAGCTTAGAGGGGGCAAACACCATATATTTT. Its protein is CASSLEGANTIYF.